This T cell receptor beta chain emerged from a study of shared clonotypes between healthy human individuals. As for this clone: The germline gene is not matched at one end of the junction; a read error may be the cause.

Caucasian adults residing in Nashville, Tennessee made up all the donors. CD45RA-negative memory and CD45RA+ naive subsets were split from the CD4+ cells. Some 28,000 T cell genomes (around 190 ng DNA) went into each sorted-subset replicate. In the authors' workflow: Quality scores were absent from the junction-only immunoSEQ sequences, so filtering differed. Only in-frame clones appear in the TCRdb table, and some are missing; sequencing was by immunoSEQ multiplex PCR. The V and J calls and the clone size are those of that table, but D and trimming were determined from the DNA. The profile shows 1,500,000 or so clones, over 95% of them singletons. The sequence came from a man aged 30 to 45 in good health. The sequencing input was naive CD4+ T cells sorted from blood. Subset noted: CD45RA+ positively selected.

DNA of the CDR3: TGTGCTAGCAGCTCTACAGGGGCTGGCGAGCAGTACTTC. Translating gives CASSSTGAGEQYF. The chain has TRBV7-7 and TRBJ2-7, with 7 bases that match TRBD1. This CDR3 is 13 amino acids long. CDR1 SSHAT and CDR2 FNYEAQ come from the germline V gene (reference sequence).